The 31 T cell receptor beta chains given below trace back to one sample, sequenced in a study of siplizumab effects on memory and regulatory T cells. Produced via immunoSEQ multiplex PCR; TCRdb's table is partial and in-frame only. The sample yields some 62,000 clones, 79% seen once. Sequencing used memory CD4+ T cells sorted from blood. The receptors come from a human donor in good health.

J is TRBJ2-7 and V is TRBV27; D may be TRBD1 or TRBD2 (5 bases each). CDR3 length: 13 amino acids. V was clipped by 8 bases and J by 3 bases, with 14 bases between them. Germline CDR1 MNHEY, CDR2 SMNVEV (reference sequence). CDR3 nucleotide sequence: TGTGCCAGCGGACCCGGGACGAACTACGAGCAGTACTTC. It is translated as CASGPGTNYEQYF.

The chain joins TRBV9 to TRBJ1-5; 8 nucleotides line up with TRBD1. Germline V gives CDR1 SGDLS, CDR2 YYNGEE. V was pared by 6 bases and J by 1 base, with 6 bases of the junction left unmatched. This CDR3 comprises 15 residues. The CDR3 coding sequence is TGTGCCAGCACCAAGACAGGGGAGAGCAATCAGCCCCAGCATTTT. Its protein product is CASTKTGESNQPQHF.

The chain carries TRBV5-1 and TRBJ2-7, with D possibly being TRBD1 (6 bases). Germline CDR1 is SGHRS and CDR2 is YFSETQ. V lost 1 base and J 2 bases, leaving 10 bases between the germline ends. CDR3 length: 14 residues. The CDR3 loop is CASSLNRAAYEQYF. The CDR3 DNA reads as TGCGCCAGCAGCTTGAACAGGGCAGCCTACGAGCAGTACTTC.

In the case of this clone: Other DNA sequences within the sample encode an identical CDR3. The rearrangement uses TRBV7-3 and TRBJ2-3; TRBD2 agrees at 9 bases. J lost 3 bases, V lost 4 bases, and 5 bases had no gene match. The CDR3 contains 15 residues. CDR1 is SGHTA and CDR2 is FQGTGA in the germline V gene. The CDR3 spells CASSSLAGDTDTQYF. The CDR3 DNA sequence: TGTGCCAGCAGCTCTTTAGCGGGGGATACAGATACGCAGTATTTT.

The table lists this clone with a few counts. J is TRBJ1-1 and V is TRBV4-3; the D gene is possibly TRBD1 (6 bases). Germline CDR1 is LGHNA and CDR2 is YSLEER. The CDR3 totals 15 residues. V shed 0 bases and J shed 11 bases, with 19 bases lying between them. CDR3: CASSQDGTSPRRAFF. The DNA of the CDR3 is TGCGCCAGCAGCCAAGACGGGACATCACCTCGAAGGGCTTTCTTT.

This clone was seen a handful of times. At one boundary the junction diverges from the germline segment, which might be a read error. The chain recombines TRBV10-3 with TRBJ1-2; 8 bases align to TRBD1. This CDR3 comprises 16 residues. The germline CDR1 and CDR2 sequences are ENHRY and SYGVKD. CDR3 in DNA: TGTGCCATCACTCACCCCGGGACAGGTCCTAATTATGGCTACACCTTC. This codes for CAITHPGTGPNYGYTF.

This clone was counted a single time. The chain joins TRBV6-1 to TRBJ2-4; 7 bases align to TRBD2. CDR1 is MNHNS and CDR2 is SASEGT in the germline V gene. The CDR3 totals 13 residues. J gave up 8 bases and V 2 bases, and 3 bases lay outside the gene matches. The CDR3 loop reads CASSEQGGDIQYF. The DNA for the CDR3 is TGTGCCAGCAGTGAACAGGGAGGGGACATTCAGTACTTC.

V gene TRBV19 combines with J gene TRBJ1-1, with D unresolved. This CDR3 region has 12 residues. Deletions cut 3 bases from V and 4 bases from J, with 6 bases between. From germline, CDR1 is LNHDA and CDR2 SQIVND (reference sequence). CDR3 residues: CASSIRGTEAFF. The DNA for the CDR3 is TGTGCCAGTAGTATCCGGGGCACTGAAGCTTTCTTT.

This sequence joins TRBV14 and TRBJ2-2; tentative D call: TRBD2 (6 bases). The V gene's germline CDR1 is SGHDN and CDR2 FVKESK. The CDR3 is made up of 17 amino acids. Deletions cut 2 bases from V and 5 bases from J, with 18 bases between. CDR3 amino acids: CASSQSQAGRATGELFF. The CDR3 bases are TGTGCCAGCAGCCAAAGCCAAGCGGGCAGGGCGACCGGGGAGCTGTTTTTT.

This clone is a singleton in its sample. CDR3 in amino acids: CASSMSGGAVFQFF. CDR3 nucleotide sequence: TGTGCCAGTAGTATGAGCGGGGGGGCGGTTTTTCAGTTCTTC. The chain has TRBV19 and TRBJ2-1; 10 bases are a match to TRBD2. Germline CDR1 reads LNHDA; CDR2 reads SQIVND (reference sequence). This CDR3 region has 14 residues. Trimming at V came to 3 bases and at J to 13 bases, leaving 9 bases not matched to a gene.

This clone was found a few times. V and J are TRBV15 and TRBJ1-1; D perhaps matches TRBD1 (5 bases). This CDR3 contains 19 residues. Trimming took 0 bases from V and 0 from J, leaving 20 bases between them. Germline V CDR1 and CDR2: LNHNV, YYDKDF (reference sequence). For the CDR3, the DNA is TGTGCCACCAGCAGAGATTCGTTGGAGGGGTTAGGGTTGAACACTGAAGCTTTCTTT. Protein sequence: CATSRDSLEGLGLNTEAFF.

The genes are TRBV2 and TRBJ2-5; 8 bases agree with TRBD2. The CDR3 is 16 residues long. Germline CDR1 is SNHLY and CDR2 is FYNNEI. V shed 5 bases and J 1 base; nucleotides not matched to a gene: 9. The DNA of the CDR3 is TGTGCCAGCAGTCTCAGCCTCAGCGGGGGCCAAGAGACCCAGTACTTC. This sequence encodes CASSLSLSGGQETQYF. The full variable domain, completed using reference TRBV2 and TRBJ2-5, is EPEVTQTPSHQVTQMGQEVILRCVPISNHLYFYWYRQILGQKVEFLVSFYNNEISEKSEIFDDQFSVERPDGSNFTLKIRSTKLEDSAMYFCASSLSLSGGQETQYFGPGTRLLVL.

V gene TRBV9 combines with J gene TRBJ2-1; 7 bases are a match to TRBD2. The CDR3 has 15 amino acids. Germline V CDR1 and CDR2: SGDLS, YYNGEE. Unmatched junction bases numbered 6, after V lost 4 bases and J lost 2 bases. The CDR3 is CASSKRLAAYNEQFF. The CDR3 coding sequence is TGTGCCAGCAGCAAAAGACTAGCAGCCTACAATGAGCAGTTCTTC.

The genes are TRBV5-6 and TRBJ1-5, with a weak D call TRBD1 (6 bases). The CDR3 contains 13 residues. Trimming stripped 3 bases from V and 9 bases from J, with 13 bases between. Germline CDR1 and CDR2: SGHDT and YYEEEE. CDR3 sequence: CASSWGLSGPQHF. Written as DNA, the CDR3 is TGTGCCAGCAGCTGGGGGCTTTCGGGGCCCCAGCATTTT.

The chain's CDR3 is CASSLAVSRTARRVGSPLHF. CDR3 DNA: TGTGCCAGCAGTCTGGCAGTTAGCCGGACAGCCCGGCGTGTCGGGTCACCCCTCCACTTT. The V gene is TRBV28, the J gene TRBJ1-6; possible D gene TRBD1, 6 bases. Germline V gives CDR1 MDHEN, CDR2 SYDVKM. Trimming removed 5 bases at V and 10 bases at J, with 33 bases between. The CDR3 covers 20 residues. The entire variable domain, with the rest obtained from reference TRBV28 and TRBJ1-6, is as follows: DVKVTQSSRYLVKRTGEKVFLECVQDMDHENMFWYRQDPGLGLRLIYFSYDVKMKEKGDIPEGYSVSREKKERFSLILESASTNQTSMYLCASSLAVSRTARRVGSPLHFGNGTRLTVT.

The rearrangement uses TRBV29-1 and TRBJ2-5; TRBD1 is a possible D gene (5 bases). The CDR3 length is 11 residues. Trimming shortened V by 4 bases and J by 2 bases, and 5 bases separated the two germline ends. Germline CDR1 and CDR2: SQVTM and ANQGSEA. This CDR3 reads CSVGQQETQYF. CDR3 DNA: TGCAGCGTTGGACAGCAAGAGACCCAGTACTTC.

The rearrangement uses TRBV28 and TRBJ2-3; TRBD1 matches at 9 bases. This CDR3 comprises 15 residues. V shed 6 bases and J 7 bases; nucleotides not matched to a gene: 11. The germline CDR1 and CDR2 sequences are MDHEN and SYDVKM. CDR3 bases: TGTGCCAGCAGAACCGGGACAGGGTCCGGGAATACGCAGTATTTT. It codes for CASRTGTGSGNTQYF. The complete variable domain, with remaining parts taken from reference TRBV28 and TRBJ2-3, reads DVKVTQSSRYLVKRTGEKVFLECVQDMDHENMFWYRQDPGLGLRLIYFSYDVKMKEKGDIPEGYSVSREKKERFSLILESASTNQTSMYLCASRTGTGSGNTQYFGPGTRLTVL.

The V gene is TRBV4-3, the J gene TRBJ2-5; D gene uncertain. CDR3 size: 15 residues. Trimming took 1 base from V and 5 from J, leaving 14 bases between them. Germline CDR1 LGHNA, CDR2 YSLEER. CDR3 DNA: TGCGCCAGCAGCCAAGTCTCCGGGCCTTGGGAGACCCAGTACTTC. Protein sequence: CASSQVSGPWETQYF.

This clone was recorded only once. The chain has TRBV5-4 and TRBJ2-2, with TRBD1 identical over 9 bases. This CDR3 has 16 amino acids. The germline V gene has CDR1 SGHNT and CDR2 YYREEE (reference sequence). After removal of 0 bases from V and 5 bases from J, the junction contained 5 bases not matched to a gene. The CDR3: CASSLGGQGITGELFF. The CDR3, as DNA: TGTGCCAGCAGCTTGGGTGGACAGGGGATAACCGGGGAGCTGTTTTTT.

The chain carries TRBV5-4 and TRBJ2-7; 9 bases map to TRBD2. V lost 3 bases, J lost 4 bases, and 8 bases stayed unmatched. The CDR3 is 15 amino acids. Germline V gene data show CDR1 as SGHNT and CDR2 as YYREEE (reference sequence). CDR3 sequence reads: CASSSSAGGHYEQYF. DNA of the CDR3: TGTGCCAGCAGCTCTTCCGCGGGGGGGCATTACGAGCAGTACTTC.

This clone was found a few times. This rearrangement joins TRBV7-8 to TRBJ2-1; maybe TRBD1 (6 bases). Germline assignment: CDR1 SGHVS and CDR2 FQNEAQ. The CDR3 runs to 15 residues. V lost 5 bases to trimming and J lost 7 bases, with 18 bases between them. CDR3 in DNA: TGTGCCAGCAGCACAGGGCAGGGGTATACGAATGAGCAGTTCTTC. Translating gives CASSTGQGYTNEQFF.

This chain links TRBV28 with TRBJ1-4; TRBD1 agrees at 7 bases. Germline lookup yields CDR1 MDHEN and CDR2 SYDVKM. Trimming at V came to 8 bases and at J to 8 bases, leaving 11 bases not matched to a gene. CDR3 size: 14 residues. The CDR3: CASGQRGRGEKLFF. CDR3 coding DNA: TGTGCCAGCGGGCAGAGGGGGCGGGGGGAAAAACTGTTTTTT.

V and J are TRBV6-6 and TRBJ2-7, with 9 positions matching TRBD1. Germline V gene sequence: CDR1 MNHNY, CDR2 SVGAGI (reference sequence). V was pared by 6 bases and J by 1 base, with 7 bases of the junction left unmatched. This CDR3 has 15 amino acids. The CDR3, as DNA: TGTGCCAGCAGGCGAACAGGGGGCGAGTCCTACGAGCAGTACTTC. Residues: CASRRTGGESYEQYF.

The rearrangement joins TRBV7-2 to TRBJ2-7, with TRBD1 identical over 8 bases. V dropped 7 bases and J dropped 5; count of bases not matched to a gene: 4. The CDR3 length is 12 residues. Germline V gives CDR1 SGHTA, CDR2 FQGNSA. The CDR3 DNA reads TGTGCCAGCAACGACAGGGGCAACGAGCAGTACTTC. Its protein is CASNDRGNEQYF. The full variable domain, rest sourced from reference TRBV7-2 and TRBJ2-7, is GAGVSQSPSNKVTEKGKDVELRCDPISGHTALYWYRQSLGQGLEFLIYFQGNSAPDKSGLPSDRFSAERTGGSVSTLTIQRTQQEDSAVYLCASNDRGNEQYFGPGTRLTVT.

The gene calls are TRBV30 and TRBJ2-7; D is possibly TRBD1 (6 bases). This CDR3 has 14 residues. CDR1 GTSNPN and CDR2 SVGIG come from the germline V gene (reference sequence). V gave up 3 bases and J gave up 2 bases, with 14 bases separating them. The CDR3 coding sequence is TGTGCCTGGAGCACTCAACAGGGCCCCTACGAGCAGTACTTC. Translated: CAWSTQQGPYEQYF. Filled out from reference TRBV30 and TRBJ2-7, the complete variable domain reads SQTIHQWPATLVQPVGSPLSLECTVEGTSNPNLYWYRQAAGRGLQLLFYSVGIGQISSEVPQNLSASRPQDRQFILSSKKLLLSDSGFYLCAWSTQQGPYEQYFGPGTRLTVT.

The J gene is TRBJ2-7, the V gene TRBV6-1, with a weak D call TRBD2 (5 bases). The CDR3 is 14 amino acids. Germline CDR1 MNHNS, CDR2 SASEGT. The V end was cut by 7 bases, the J end by 2 bases, with 15 bases between. CDR3 sequence (DNA): TGTGCCAGCACGAGCGGTGCAGGAGCCTACGAGCAGTACTTC. The encoded protein is CASTSGAGAYEQYF.

The genes are TRBV18 and TRBJ2-7; 8 bases fit TRBD1. The CDR3 is made up of 18 amino acids. Per germline, CDR1 KGHSH and CDR2 LQKENI. With V trimmed by 3 bases and J by 0 bases, 13 bases remained unmatched. The CDR3 here is CASSPLGAGTGFSYEQYF. CDR3 nucleotides: TGTGCCAGCTCACCCCTAGGAGCCGGGACAGGATTCTCCTACGAGCAGTACTTC.

This clone appeared a single time. This specimen includes other DNA sequences encoding the same CDR3. The rearrangement uses TRBV5-5 and TRBJ2-7, with 9 bases aligning to TRBD1. CDR3 length: 14 residues. Trimming cost V 4 bases and J 1 base; bases outside gene matches: 3. Per the germline V gene, CDR1 is SGHKS and CDR2 is YYEKEE (reference sequence). The CDR3 loop reads CASSAGQGSYEQYF. The CDR3 DNA sequence: TGTGCCAGCAGCGCAGGACAGGGGTCCTACGAGCAGTACTTC.

Concerning this clone: Distinct nucleotide sequences in the sample also encode this CDR3. The chain combines TRBV9 with TRBJ1-4; 7 nucleotides match TRBD1. The germline CDR1 and CDR2 sequences are SGDLS and YYNGEE. The CDR3 has 17 residues. The trim removed 0 bases at V and 4 bases at J, leaving 9 bases unmatched. The CDR3 DNA reads TGTGCCAGCAGCGTAGACCCTCCGGGACAGATTAATGAAAAACTGTTTTTT. Its protein product is CASSVDPPGQINEKLFF.

This clone was picked up one time. The rearrangement links TRBV7-3 to TRBJ2-5; D unresolved. V shed 5 bases and J shed 5 bases, with 12 bases lying between them. In germline, CDR1 is SGHTA, CDR2 FQGTGA. The CDR3 totals 13 residues. CDR3 residues: CASSPDPLETQYF. The CDR3 nucleotides are TGTGCCAGCAGCCCGGACCCGCTGGAGACCCAGTACTTC.

V gene TRBV6-1 combines with J gene TRBJ1-5; D is unclear. CDR1 and CDR2 from the germline V gene are MNHNS and SASEGT. The CDR3 covers 13 residues. Trimming took off 6 bases at V and 2 bases at J, with 8 bases between the two ends. The DNA for the CDR3 is TGTGCCAGCAGGGGAGACGGCAATCAGCCCCAGCATTTT. Translated: CASRGDGNQPQHF.